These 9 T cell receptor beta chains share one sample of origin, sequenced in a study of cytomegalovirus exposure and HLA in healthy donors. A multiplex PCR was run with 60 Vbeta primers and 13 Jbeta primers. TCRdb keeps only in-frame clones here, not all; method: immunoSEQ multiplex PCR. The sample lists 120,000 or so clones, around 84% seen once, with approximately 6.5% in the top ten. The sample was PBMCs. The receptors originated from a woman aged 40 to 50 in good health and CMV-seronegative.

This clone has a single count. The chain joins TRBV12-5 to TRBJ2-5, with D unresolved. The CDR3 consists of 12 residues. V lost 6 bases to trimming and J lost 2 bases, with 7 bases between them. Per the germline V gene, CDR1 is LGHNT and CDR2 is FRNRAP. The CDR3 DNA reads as TGTGCTAGTGGCACGAGTCAAGAGACCCAGTACTTC. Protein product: CASGTSQETQYF.

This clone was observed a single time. CDR3 nucleotides: TGTGCCAGCAGCTTAGCGGGAGCGGGACCCTACAATGAGCAGTTCTTC. It specifies CASSLAGAGPYNEQFF. The V gene is TRBV7-9, the J gene TRBJ2-1; 7 bases match TRBD2. The CDR3 totals 16 residues. The germline gives CDR1 SEHNR, CDR2 FQNEAQ (reference sequence). The J segment lost 2 bases and the V segment lost 0 bases, leaving 4 bases of the junction unmatched.

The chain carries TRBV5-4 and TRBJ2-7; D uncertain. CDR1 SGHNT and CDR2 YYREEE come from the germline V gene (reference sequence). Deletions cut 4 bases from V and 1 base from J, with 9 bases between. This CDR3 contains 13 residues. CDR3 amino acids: CASSPEVSYEQYF. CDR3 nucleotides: TGTGCCAGCAGCCCAGAAGTTTCCTACGAGCAGTACTTC.

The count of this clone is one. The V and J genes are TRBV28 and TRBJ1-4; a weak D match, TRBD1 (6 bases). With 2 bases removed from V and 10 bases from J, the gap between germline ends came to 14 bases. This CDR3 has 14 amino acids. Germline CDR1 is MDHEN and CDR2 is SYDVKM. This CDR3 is CASSLQDSHGKLFF. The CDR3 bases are TGTGCCAGCAGTTTACAGGACAGTCATGGAAAACTGTTTTTT.

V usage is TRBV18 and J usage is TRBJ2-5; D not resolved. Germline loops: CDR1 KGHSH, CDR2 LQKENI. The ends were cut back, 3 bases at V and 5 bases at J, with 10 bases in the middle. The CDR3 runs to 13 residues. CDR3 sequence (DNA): TGTGCCAGCTCACCGACACTCGCCGAGACCCAGTACTTC. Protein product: CASSPTLAETQYF.

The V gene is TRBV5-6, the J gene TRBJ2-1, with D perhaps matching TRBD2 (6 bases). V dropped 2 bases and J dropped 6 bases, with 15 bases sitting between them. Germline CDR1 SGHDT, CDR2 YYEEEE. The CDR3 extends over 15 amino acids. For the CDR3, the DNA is TGTGCCAGCAGCTTCCCCGGGAGAGGTGGCAATGAGCAGTTCTTC. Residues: CASSFPGRGGNEQFF.

The CDR3 nucleotides read TGTGCCAGCACTCCCGCCGGGACAGCCGTTTACAATGAGCAGTTCTTC. This encodes CASTPAGTAVYNEQFF. The V and J genes are TRBV28 and TRBJ2-1; the match to TRBD1 covers 7 bases. The CDR3 extends over 16 amino acids. Germline CDR1 reads MDHEN; CDR2 reads SYDVKM. Germline trimming cut 7 bases from V and 4 bases from J; bases unmatched to any gene: 13.

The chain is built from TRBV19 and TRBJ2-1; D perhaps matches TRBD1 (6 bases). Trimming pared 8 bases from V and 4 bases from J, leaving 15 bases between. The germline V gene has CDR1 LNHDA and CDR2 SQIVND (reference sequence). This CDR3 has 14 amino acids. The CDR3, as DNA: TGTGCCAGTCGTAGGGGGACACCATACAATGAGCAGTTCTTC. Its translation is CASRRGTPYNEQFF.

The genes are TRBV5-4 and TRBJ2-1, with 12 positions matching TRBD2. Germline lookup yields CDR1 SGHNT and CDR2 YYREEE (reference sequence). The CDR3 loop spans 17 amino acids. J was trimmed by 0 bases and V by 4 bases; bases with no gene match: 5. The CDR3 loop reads CASSRGTSGYSYNEQFF. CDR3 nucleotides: TGTGCCAGCAGCAGAGGGACTAGCGGGTACTCCTACAATGAGCAGTTCTTC. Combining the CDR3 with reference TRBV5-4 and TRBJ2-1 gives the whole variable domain ETGVTQSPTHLIKTRGQQVTLRCSSQSGHNTVSWYQQALGQGPQFIFQYYREEENGRGNFPPRFSGLQFPNYSSELNVNALELDDSALYLCASSRGTSGYSYNEQFFGPGTRLTVL.